A selection of T cell receptor beta chains follows, all from one sample in a study of T-cell memory formation after mild COVID-19. One entry per CDR3 protein, called by TCRdb with MiXCR from the 5' RACE reads. The sample lists roughly 110,000 distinct CDR3 sequences, about 20% seen once, with about 38% in the top ten. The material sequenced was PBMCs or a T cell subset sorted from them (not recorded which). The receptors derive from a man aged 18 to 35 who had mild COVID-19 (a few samples of this study predate the infection). Cell type and time point are not known. Each CDR3 is given with its conserved first and last residue. D genes are given only for firm matches. Expanded clones get a size class; other rows say once, few or many, or leave the size out.

abundance: many; j_gene: TRBJ2-3; v_gene: TRBV7-9; d_gene: NA; CDR3nt: TGTGCCAGCAGCCGGCGGGGTCGAGGCACAGATACGCAGTATTTT; CDR3aa: CASSRRGRGTDTQYF
abundance: NA; j_gene: TRBJ2-3; v_gene: TRBV4-3; d_gene: TRBD1; CDR3nt: TGCGCCAGCAGCCAAGATCGAAGGGGGCGTGCAGATACGCAGTATTTT; CDR3aa: CASSQDRRGRADTQYF
abundance: NA; j_gene: TRBJ1-1; v_gene: TRBV29-1; d_gene: NA; CDR3nt: TGCAGCGTTAGACCTATGAACACTGAAGCTTTCTTT; CDR3aa: CSVRPMNTEAFF
abundance: NA; j_gene: TRBJ1-6; v_gene: TRBV6-5; d_gene: NA; CDR3nt: TGTGCCAGCAGTTTAGCCTTCGGTTCACCCCTCCACTTT; CDR3aa: CASSLAFGSPLHF
abundance: NA; j_gene: TRBJ2-5; v_gene: TRBV2; d_gene: TRBD1; CDR3nt: TGTGCCAGCAGGCCGAATAGGGACAGGCCACAAGAGACCCAGTACTTC; CDR3aa: CASRPNRDRPQETQYF
abundance: few; j_gene: TRBJ2-5; v_gene: TRBV6-6; d_gene: NA; CDR3nt: TGTGCCAGCAGTTACCGGGGGATACAAGAGACCCAGTACTTC; CDR3aa: CASSYRGIQETQYF
abundance: NA; j_gene: TRBJ2-1; v_gene: TRBV4-3; d_gene: NA; CDR3nt: TGCGCCAGCAGCCAAGCAAGAGGGGCAGGATCCTACAATGAGCAGTTCTTC; CDR3aa: CASSQARGAGSYNEQFF
abundance: NA; j_gene: TRBJ1-2; v_gene: TRBV29-1; d_gene: NA; CDR3nt: TGCAGCGTTGTTTTCGCGTCCCCGGTGTTAGGCTACACCTTC; CDR3aa: CSVVFASPVLGYTF
abundance: few; j_gene: TRBJ1-2; v_gene: TRBV7-9; d_gene: NA; CDR3nt: TGTGCCAGCAGCTTAGTCGGCAGGGTCTCTGGCTACACCTTC; CDR3aa: CASSLVGRVSGYTF
abundance: few; j_gene: TRBJ1-2; v_gene: TRBV4-1; d_gene: NA; CDR3nt: TGCGCCAGCAGCCCCCGCCCAGGGAACTATGGCTACACCTTC; CDR3aa: CASSPRPGNYGYTF
abundance: NA; j_gene: TRBJ2-3; v_gene: TRBV24-1; d_gene: TRBD2; CDR3nt: TGTGCCACCAGTGGTACCGGGACTAGCGGCCCCGTGCGCACAGATACGCAGTATTTT; CDR3aa: CATSGTGTSGPVRTDTQYF
abundance: many; j_gene: TRBJ2-2; v_gene: TRBV7-9; d_gene: NA; CDR3nt: TGTGCCAGCAGCTCCACGGAGTTGGAGACAGGCGTGCAGTGGGGGGAGCTGTTTTTT; CDR3aa: CASSSTELETGVQWGELFF
abundance: NA; j_gene: TRBJ1-1; v_gene: TRBV4-3; d_gene: NA; CDR3nt: TGCGCCAGCAGCCAGCAGACAGGGAACACTGAAGCTTTCTTT; CDR3aa: CASSQQTGNTEAFF
abundance: NA; j_gene: TRBJ1-5; v_gene: TRBV14; d_gene: NA; CDR3nt: TGTGCCAGCAGCCAAGTGGGGTTCAATCAGCCCCAGCATTTT; CDR3aa: CASSQVGFNQPQHF
abundance: few; j_gene: TRBJ2-7; v_gene: TRBV29-1; d_gene: NA; CDR3nt: TGCAGCGTTGAAGCTCCCTTTCCGAGGACAGACAACGAGCAGTACTTC; CDR3aa: CSVEAPFPRTDNEQYF
abundance: NA; j_gene: TRBJ2-1; v_gene: TRBV6-5; d_gene: TRBD1; CDR3nt: TGTGCCAGCAGTGTCCCGGGACAGGGATACAATGAGCAGTTCTTC; CDR3aa: CASSVPGQGYNEQFF
abundance: NA; j_gene: TRBJ2-3; v_gene: TRBV5-1; d_gene: NA; CDR3nt: TGCGCCAGCAGCTTGGAACTAGGGAAAGATACGCAGTATTTT; CDR3aa: CASSLELGKDTQYF
abundance: few; j_gene: TRBJ2-1; v_gene: TRBV27; d_gene: NA; CDR3nt: TGTGCCAGCAGTTTCGGGGGGCTAGGCAATGAGCAGTTCTTC; CDR3aa: CASSFGGLGNEQFF
abundance: NA; j_gene: TRBJ1-2; v_gene: TRBV6-2/TRBV6-3; d_gene: NA; CDR3nt: TGTGCCAGCAGTTACCTGGAACACCCGGGGATCGATGGCTACACCTTC; CDR3aa: CASSYLEHPGIDGYTF
abundance: NA; j_gene: TRBJ2-2; v_gene: TRBV7-6; d_gene: TRBD2; CDR3nt: TGTGCCAGCAGCCGACTAGCGGGAGCCGGGGAGCTGTTTTTT; CDR3aa: CASSRLAGAGELFF
abundance: few; j_gene: TRBJ2-7; v_gene: TRBV10-3; d_gene: TRBD1; CDR3nt: TGTGCCATCAGTAACAGGGGAAGTACCTACGAGCAGTACTTC; CDR3aa: CAISNRGSTYEQYF
abundance: NA; j_gene: TRBJ2-1; v_gene: TRBV24-1; d_gene: TRBD2; CDR3nt: TGTGCCACCAGTGATCGAATGTTAGCGGGGGATTCCAATGAGCAGTTCTTC; CDR3aa: CATSDRMLAGDSNEQFF
abundance: NA; j_gene: TRBJ2-3; v_gene: TRBV6-2/TRBV6-3; d_gene: NA; CDR3nt: TGTGCCAGCAGACTAGCACGGGTCACAGATACGCAGTATTTT; CDR3aa: CASRLARVTDTQYF
abundance: many; j_gene: TRBJ2-5; v_gene: TRBV5-6; d_gene: TRBD2; CDR3nt: TGTGCCAGCAGCTTGGCTAGCGGGGGGTTCGAGACCCAGTACTTC; CDR3aa: CASSLASGGFETQYF
abundance: NA; j_gene: TRBJ2-5; v_gene: TRBV5-1; d_gene: NA; CDR3nt: TGCGCCAGCAGCTCACTGCTGTACCAAGAGACCCAGTACTTC; CDR3aa: CASSSLLYQETQYF
abundance: few; j_gene: TRBJ2-3; v_gene: TRBV29-1; d_gene: NA; CDR3nt: TGCAGCGTTGTTGGAGGGAGCGGAGATACGCAGTATTTT; CDR3aa: CSVVGGSGDTQYF
abundance: NA; j_gene: TRBJ2-2; v_gene: TRBV4-2; d_gene: TRBD2; CDR3nt: TGTGCCAGCAGCCAGAGTGGCAGCGGGGAGCTGCCTTTT; CDR3aa: CASSQSGSGELPF
abundance: NA; j_gene: TRBJ2-1; v_gene: TRBV11-1; d_gene: NA; CDR3nt: TGTGCCAGCAGCCGGCCCCGGGACGGATACAATGAGCAGTTCTTC; CDR3aa: CASSRPRDGYNEQFF
abundance: NA; j_gene: TRBJ1-4; v_gene: TRBV20-1; d_gene: NA; CDR3nt: TGCAGTGCTAGAGACATAGAGGGCAATGAAAAACTGTTTTTT; CDR3aa: CSARDIEGNEKLFF
abundance: NA; j_gene: TRBJ2-5; v_gene: TRBV20-1; d_gene: NA; CDR3nt: TGCAGTGCTCTCATCTGGGAAAGCCAAGAGACCCAGTACTTC; CDR3aa: CSALIWESQETQYF
abundance: NA; j_gene: TRBJ1-5; v_gene: TRBV30; d_gene: NA; CDR3nt: TGTGCCTGGAGTGAGGGATCTCCGCCCCAGCATTTT; CDR3aa: CAWSEGSPPQHF
abundance: NA; j_gene: TRBJ2-5; v_gene: TRBV5-1; d_gene: NA; CDR3nt: TGCGCCAGCAGCCCCGAGACCGGCCCTCAAGAGACCCAGTACTTC; CDR3aa: CASSPETGPQETQYF
abundance: few; j_gene: TRBJ2-3; v_gene: TRBV4-1; d_gene: NA; CDR3nt: TGCGCCAGCAGCCAAGTGGCGGGCACAGATACGCAGTATTTT; CDR3aa: CASSQVAGTDTQYF
abundance: NA; j_gene: TRBJ2-1; v_gene: TRBV4-2; d_gene: NA; CDR3nt: TGTGCCAGCAGCCAAGATGGGAGTTCCTACAATGAGCAGTTCTTC; CDR3aa: CASSQDGSSYNEQFF
abundance: NA; j_gene: TRBJ2-7; v_gene: TRBV12-3/TRBV12-4; d_gene: NA; CDR3nt: TGTGCCAGCAGTTTTTCACCGAACCCCTACGAGCAGTACTTC; CDR3aa: CASSFSPNPYEQYF
abundance: NA; j_gene: TRBJ2-1; v_gene: TRBV11-3; d_gene: TRBD2; CDR3nt: TGTGCCAGCAGCTCCCGACTAGCTAACAATGAGCAGTTCTTC; CDR3aa: CASSSRLANNEQFF
abundance: NA; j_gene: TRBJ1-1; v_gene: TRBV4-1; d_gene: NA; CDR3nt: TGCGCCAGCAGCCATGGGAGGGGCACTGAAGCTTTCTTT; CDR3aa: CASSHGRGTEAFF
abundance: NA; j_gene: TRBJ2-1; v_gene: TRBV29-1; d_gene: NA; CDR3nt: TGCAGCGTTGCCGCCAACTACAATGAGCAGTTCTTC; CDR3aa: CSVAANYNEQFF
abundance: NA; j_gene: TRBJ2-2; v_gene: TRBV6-2/TRBV6-3; d_gene: TRBD2; CDR3nt: TGTGCCAGCAGATTTCTAGCGGGGGGCCTCACCGGGGAGCTGTTTTTT; CDR3aa: CASRFLAGGLTGELFF
abundance: few; j_gene: TRBJ2-3; v_gene: TRBV12-3/TRBV12-4; d_gene: NA; CDR3nt: TGTGCCAGCAGTTTGGGGGAAGTCGGTACGCAGTATTTT; CDR3aa: CASSLGEVGTQYF
abundance: NA; j_gene: TRBJ2-1; v_gene: TRBV6-5; d_gene: NA; CDR3nt: TGTGCCAGCAGTTACTCAAGCAGTTTCAATGAGCAGTTCTTC; CDR3aa: CASSYSSSFNEQFF
abundance: few; j_gene: TRBJ2-1; v_gene: TRBV7-9; d_gene: NA; CDR3nt: TGTGCCAGCAGCTGGACGGTCCCCGGCAGAAATGAGCAGTTCTTC; CDR3aa: CASSWTVPGRNEQFF
abundance: NA; j_gene: TRBJ2-1; v_gene: TRBV3-1; d_gene: TRBD1; CDR3nt: TGTGCCAGCAGCCAAGAAAGCCCGGGACAGGGATATGATGAGCAGTTCTTC; CDR3aa: CASSQESPGQGYDEQFF
abundance: few; j_gene: TRBJ2-1; v_gene: TRBV4-3; d_gene: NA; CDR3nt: TGCGCCAGCAGCCAAGATAGCGACAATGAGCAGTTCTTC; CDR3aa: CASSQDSDNEQFF
abundance: few; j_gene: TRBJ1-5; v_gene: TRBV19; d_gene: TRBD1; CDR3nt: TGTGCCAGTAGTTTGATTTCAGGGGGCATTCAGCCCCAGCATTTT; CDR3aa: CASSLISGGIQPQHF
abundance: NA; j_gene: TRBJ1-1; v_gene: TRBV5-1; d_gene: NA; CDR3nt: TGCGCCAGCAGCTTGGCCTTCAGTCAAATGAACACTGAAGCTTTCTTT; CDR3aa: CASSLAFSQMNTEAFF
abundance: NA; j_gene: TRBJ1-1; v_gene: TRBV2; d_gene: NA; CDR3nt: TGTGCCAGCAGACAAGGGGTTGGTCGGAACACTGAAGCTTTCTTT; CDR3aa: CASRQGVGRNTEAFF
abundance: NA; j_gene: TRBJ1-5; v_gene: TRBV4-1; d_gene: NA; CDR3nt: TGCGCCAGCAGCCCCGGGGAGAAGGGCAATCAGCCCCAGCATTTT; CDR3aa: CASSPGEKGNQPQHF